This is a list of T cell receptor beta chains from one sample in a study of T cell responses to AZD1222 COVID-19 vaccine. Assay: immunoSEQ multiplex PCR; the TCRdb copy retains only in-frame clones and omits some. This table has more than 150,000 clones, about 89% appearing once. This specimen was peripheral blood, taken 28 days after the second AZD1222 dose. The receptor set was obtained from an adult who received the AZD1222 COVID-19 vaccine. Both conserved end residues are part of each CDR3. A D gene is named only where the DNA matches it firmly. Not every row has a clone size; where given, it reads once, few, many or a size class.

D gene: TRBD1
V gene: TRBV5-1
clone size: .
J gene: TRBJ2-7
CDR3 DNA: TGCGCCAGCAGCTTGGATGGACAGGGTCCCAGCGAGCAGTACTTC
CDR3 protein: CASSLDGQGPSEQYF

D gene: .
V gene: TRBV29-1
clone size: .
J gene: TRBJ2-2
CDR3 DNA: TGCAGCGCTCGGGACGCCGGGGAGCTGTTTTTT
CDR3 protein: CSARDAGELFF

D gene: .
V gene: TRBV6-6
clone size: .
J gene: TRBJ1-3
CDR3 DNA: TGTGCCAGCAGTTATCCCCGCTCTGGAAACACCATATATTTT
CDR3 protein: CASSYPRSGNTIYF

D gene: .
V gene: TRBV5-1
clone size: .
J gene: TRBJ2-1
CDR3 DNA: TGCGCCAGCAGCCAGGAAGGGGGCTCCTACAATGAGCAGTTCTTC
CDR3 protein: CASSQEGGSYNEQFF

D gene: .
V gene: TRBV5-1
clone size: .
J gene: TRBJ2-1
CDR3 DNA: TGCGCCAGCAGCTCCACGGGACTTACAGACAATGAGCAGTTCTTC
CDR3 protein: CASSSTGLTDNEQFF

D gene: .
V gene: TRBV6-5
clone size: .
J gene: TRBJ2-7
CDR3 DNA: TGTGCCAGCAGTCCGGTTGGGTACGAGCAGTACTTC
CDR3 protein: CASSPVGYEQYF

D gene: .
V gene: TRBV4-3
clone size: .
J gene: TRBJ1-4
CDR3 DNA: TGCGCCAGCAGCCAAGGTGGAAAGGCAGAGGGTGGTGAAAAACTGTTTTTT
CDR3 protein: CASSQGGKAEGGEKLFF

D gene: .
V gene: TRBV28
clone size: .
J gene: TRBJ1-2
CDR3 DNA: TGTGCCAGCAACCTTTATAACTATGGCTACACCTTC
CDR3 protein: CASNLYNYGYTF

D gene: .
V gene: TRBV29-1
clone size: once
J gene: TRBJ2-7
CDR3 DNA: TGCAGCGTTGTGGCAGGGGCGGGTTCGCCGGGCTTCTACGAGCAGTACTTC
CDR3 protein: CSVVAGAGSPGFYEQYF

D gene: .
V gene: TRBV27
clone size: .
J gene: TRBJ2-6
CDR3 DNA: TGTGCCAGCAAATGGGACTCTGGGGCCAACGTCCTGACTTTC
CDR3 protein: CASKWDSGANVLTF

D gene: TRBD2
V gene: TRBV27
clone size: .
J gene: TRBJ2-3
CDR3 DNA: TGTGCCAGCGACCCGGTGGGACTAGCGGGAGTAACAGATACGCAGTATTTT
CDR3 protein: CASDPVGLAGVTDTQYF

D gene: .
V gene: TRBV6-2/TRBV6-3
clone size: .
J gene: TRBJ2-2
CDR3 DNA: TGTGCCAGCAGTGGTGGGACCCCCGTTGCTCGGAGCACCGGGGAGCTGTTTTTT
CDR3 protein: CASSGGTPVARSTGELFF

D gene: .
V gene: TRBV5-4
clone size: .
J gene: TRBJ1-3
CDR3 DNA: TGTGCCAGCAGCTTTCCTCTCTCTGGAAACACCATATATTTT
CDR3 protein: CASSFPLSGNTIYF

D gene: TRBD2
V gene: TRBV6-6
clone size: .
J gene: TRBJ2-2
CDR3 DNA: TGTGCCAGCGCGTCCCAGGGGACTAGGGGCCCCGGGGAGCTGTTTTTT
CDR3 protein: CASASQGTRGPGELFF

D gene: .
V gene: TRBV5-6
clone size: few
J gene: TRBJ2-7
CDR3 DNA: TGTGCCAGCAATGAGGGGCCCCGGGGTTACGAGCAGTACTTC
CDR3 protein: CASNEGPRGYEQYF

D gene: .
V gene: TRBV21-1
clone size: .
J gene: TRBJ2-2
CDR3 DNA: TGTGCCAACTCAGGACAGGCCAGGGGGGAGCTGTTTTTT
CDR3 protein: CANSGQARGELFF

D gene: .
V gene: TRBV28
clone size: .
J gene: TRBJ2-1
CDR3 DNA: TGTGCCAGCAGCCTCGGAACAGGGAGGGGGCATGAGCAGTTCTTC
CDR3 protein: CASSLGTGRGHEQFF

D gene: .
V gene: TRBV28
clone size: .
J gene: TRBJ1-2
CDR3 DNA: TGTGCCAGCCTAACCCTTTCTGCCGGGGGCTACACCTTC
CDR3 protein: CASLTLSAGGYTF

D gene: TRBD1
V gene: TRBV30
clone size: few
J gene: TRBJ1-1
CDR3 DNA: TGTGCCTGGTCCCGACAGGGGGGCATCACTGAAGCTTTCTTT
CDR3 protein: CAWSRQGGITEAFF

D gene: .
V gene: TRBV7-2
clone size: .
J gene: TRBJ2-4
CDR3 DNA: TGTGCCAGCAGCCTCAGGATCGGGGAGAACATTCAGTACTTC
CDR3 protein: CASSLRIGENIQYF

D gene: TRBD1
V gene: TRBV5-1
clone size: .
J gene: TRBJ1-4
CDR3 DNA: TGCGCCAGCAGCCCCGGGACAGACGGAACTAATGAAAAACTGTTTTTT
CDR3 protein: CASSPGTDGTNEKLFF

D gene: .
V gene: TRBV5-1
clone size: .
J gene: TRBJ2-2
CDR3 DNA: TGCGCCAGCAGCCCGATCGCGAGCGGCGGGGAGCTGTTTTTT
CDR3 protein: CASSPIASGGELFF

D gene: TRBD2
V gene: TRBV7-3
clone size: .
J gene: TRBJ2-1
CDR3 DNA: TGTGCCAGCAGCTTAAGGTTGGGGTCTAGCGGGAGAGGGGCCAATGAGCAGTTCTTC
CDR3 protein: CASSLRLGSSGRGANEQFF

D gene: .
V gene: TRBV10-3
clone size: few
J gene: TRBJ1-1
CDR3 DNA: TGTGCCATCAGTGACCAAAACGAGGTAAACACTGAAGCTTTCTTT
CDR3 protein: CAISDQNEVNTEAFF

D gene: .
V gene: TRBV11-2
clone size: .
J gene: TRBJ1-2
CDR3 DNA: TGTGCCAGCAGCTTAGATCATCGGCAGAACTTATACAACTATGGCTACACCTTC
CDR3 protein: CASSLDHRQNLYNYGYTF

D gene: .
V gene: TRBV7-9
clone size: once
J gene: TRBJ1-4
CDR3 DNA: TGTGCCAGCAGCGGGGGGGACACAACTAATGAAAAACTGTTTTTT
CDR3 protein: CASSGGDTTNEKLFF

D gene: .
V gene: TRBV9
clone size: once
J gene: TRBJ2-2
CDR3 DNA: TGTGCCAGCAGCGTAGCCCCAAACACCGGGGAGCTGTTTTTT
CDR3 protein: CASSVAPNTGELFF